These 28 T cell receptor beta chains were all obtained from the same sample, sequenced in a study of PD-L1 blockade in urothelial cancer. Repertoires were generated with immunoSEQ multiplex PCR, while TCRdb's copy carries only in-frame clones and drops some. The sample yields 85,000 to 100,000 clones, around nine tenths seen once. The specimen was PBMCs, collected around atezolizumab (anti-PD-L1) treatment. The receptors were gathered from a man in his 60s with urothelial cancer.

The V call is TRBV6-4, the J call TRBJ1-6; D gene unclear. CDR1 and CDR2 (germline): MRHNA, SNTAGT. This CDR3 is built from 13 residues. The V end lost 4 bases, the J end lost 9 bases, and 10 bases lay between the germline ends. CDR3 sequence reads: CASSAWQFSPLHF. The CDR3 DNA reads TGTGCCAGCAGTGCCTGGCAGTTTTCACCCCTCCACTTT.

This clone is a singleton in its sample. This chain uses TRBV7-9 with TRBJ1-1, with D tentatively TRBD1 (5 bases). CDR1 and CDR2 (germline): SEHNR, FQNEAQ (reference sequence). The V and J ends lost 0 bases and 6 bases respectively, with 8 bases between them. The CDR3 extends over 13 amino acids. CDR3 nucleotide sequence: TGTGCCAGCAGCTTAGCGGCGGGGGCTGAAGCTTTCTTT. It is translated as CASSLAAGAEAFF. Looking up the rest from reference TRBV7-9 and TRBJ1-1 gives the full variable domain: DTGVSQNPRHKITKRGQNVTFRCDPISEHNRLYWYRQTLGQGPEFLTYFQNEAQLEKSRLLSDRFSAERPKGSFSTLEIQRTEQGDSAMYLCASSLAAGAEAFFGQGTRLTVV.

CDR3 bases: TGTGCCAGCAGCCCCACGGCGGGGTATGGCTACACCTTC. Protein: CASSPTAGYGYTF. The chain employs TRBV7-9 and TRBJ1-2; D is unresolved. The CDR3 runs 13 residues. V lost 5 bases and J 5 bases, leaving 12 bases between the germline ends. Germline loops: CDR1 SEHNR, CDR2 FQNEAQ (reference sequence).

This sequence joins TRBV7-2 and TRBJ1-6; D unclear. Trimming stripped 2 bases from V and 4 bases from J, with 9 bases between. This CDR3 region has 15 residues. The germline CDR1 and CDR2 sequences are SGHTA and FQGNSA. In DNA form, the CDR3 reads TGTGCCAGCAGCTTAAGTGAACAGTATAATTCACCCCTCCACTTT. It yields the protein CASSLSEQYNSPLHF.

The chain has TRBV4-1 and TRBJ2-7; 13 bases map to TRBD2. This CDR3 has 19 residues. The trim removed 2 bases at V and 4 bases at J, leaving 14 bases unmatched. CDR1 and CDR2 from the germline V gene are MGHRA and YSYEKL. CDR3 sequence reads: CASSQIPGLAGQASYEQYF. CDR3 coding DNA: TGCGCCAGCAGCCAAATCCCGGGACTAGCGGGACAAGCCTCTTACGAGCAGTACTTC.

This chain links TRBV7-3 with TRBJ2-3; D perhaps matches TRBD2 (6 bases). Germline V gene sequence: CDR1 SGHTA, CDR2 FQGTGA. The germline V and J ends were trimmed by 3 bases and 6 bases, with 10 bases remaining between them. CDR3 length equals 13 residues. The CDR3 DNA is TGTGCCAGCAGCTTTGGGGCGGGGGATACGCAGTATTTT. It codes for CASSFGAGDTQYF.

The rearrangement links TRBV28 to TRBJ1-2, with D tentatively TRBD1 (6 bases). CDR1 MDHEN and CDR2 SYDVKM come from the germline V gene. Trimming took 5 bases from V and 4 from J, leaving 14 bases between them. CDR3 length: 14 amino acids. The CDR3 protein is CASSQPGHRYGYTF. The CDR3 bases are TGTGCCAGCAGTCAACCGGGACACCGCTATGGCTACACCTTC.

The rearrangement links TRBV11-2 to TRBJ1-3; 8 positions match TRBD1. The germline CDR1 and CDR2 sequences are SGHAT and FQNNGV. This CDR3 contains 15 residues. The trim removed 3 bases at V and 4 bases at J, leaving 5 bases unmatched. Written as DNA, the CDR3 is TGTGCCAGCAGCTTCGAACAGGGGGTAGGAAACACCATATATTTT. Its translation: CASSFEQGVGNTIYF.

The chain recombines TRBV29-1 with TRBJ1-2, with D perhaps TRBD1 (6 bases). V was shortened by 0 bases and J by 7 bases, with 12 bases between the two germline ends. The CDR3 length is 13 residues. In germline, CDR1 is SQVTM, CDR2 ANQGSEA. This CDR3 reads CSVEDRGQGGYTF. The CDR3 region has the DNA TGCAGCGTTGAAGACAGGGGCCAAGGTGGCTACACCTTC.

The rearrangement uses TRBV2 and TRBJ1-5; 7 bases map to TRBD1. J gave up 10 bases and V 3 bases, and 9 bases lay outside the gene matches. Germline-derived CDR1 and CDR2 are SNHLY and FYNNEI. CDR3 size: 14 residues. The CDR3 coding sequence is TGTGCCAGCAGTGAGGGACAGCGGTGGGGTCCCCAGCATTTT. It yields the protein CASSEGQRWGPQHF.

The chain combines TRBV7-2 with TRBJ2-4; 9 bases are shared with TRBD1. This CDR3 spans 13 amino acids. Germline lookup yields CDR1 SGHTA and CDR2 FQGNSA. Unmatched junction bases numbered 3, after V lost 3 bases and J lost 9 bases. The CDR3 is CASSFGTGSIQYF. The CDR3 nucleotides are TGTGCCAGCAGCTTCGGGACAGGGAGCATTCAGTACTTC.

On this clone itself: At one boundary the junction diverges from the germline segment, which might be a read error. The chain links TRBV7-7 to TRBJ2-5, with D perhaps TRBD1 (6 bases). The CDR3 contains 14 residues. CDR1 is SSHAT, CDR2 FNYEAQ, per germline (reference sequence). CDR3 bases: TGTGCTAGCAGCTCCGACAGGCTCCAAGAGACCCAGTACTTC. Its protein is CASSSDRLQETQYF.

The chain links TRBV7-9 to TRBJ2-2, with no clear D. The germline CDR1 and CDR2 sequences are SEHNR and FQNEAQ (reference sequence). This CDR3 has 14 amino acids. V was shortened by 3 bases and J by 1 base, with 6 bases between the two germline ends. Here the CDR3 reads CASSFGRNTGELFF. The CDR3 nucleotides read TGTGCCAGCAGCTTTGGCAGGAACACCGGGGAGCTGTTTTTT.

The V gene is TRBV18, the J gene TRBJ1-1; D perhaps matches TRBD1 (6 bases). In germline, CDR1 is KGHSH, CDR2 LQKENI. Trimming stripped 3 bases from V and 0 bases from J, with 20 bases between. This CDR3 contains 18 residues. CDR3: CASSPLKFTGFLNTEAFF. The CDR3 DNA sequence: TGTGCCAGCTCACCGTTGAAATTTACAGGGTTTCTGAACACTGAAGCTTTCTTT.

V and J are TRBV5-1 and TRBJ2-1, with 10 nucleotides matching TRBD2. CDR1 and CDR2 (germline): SGHRS, YFSETQ. The CDR3 is made up of 17 amino acids. V gave up 2 bases and J gave up 1 base; unmatched junction bases: 6. The CDR3 loop reads CASSFGLAVTSYNEQFF. CDR3 DNA: TGCGCCAGCAGCTTCGGACTAGCGGTTACTTCCTACAATGAGCAGTTCTTC.

This clone is a singleton in its sample. The chain couples TRBV28 to TRBJ1-2; no firm D call. Trimming shortened V by 2 bases and J by 4 bases, and 11 bases separated the two germline ends. The length of the CDR3 is 14 residues. From germline, CDR1 is MDHEN and CDR2 SYDVKM. In nucleotides, the CDR3 is TGTGCCAGCAGTTTAGCCCTGGGAGGCTATGGCTACACCTTC. Amino acid sequence: CASSLALGGYGYTF.

The gene calls are TRBV19 and TRBJ2-3; 9 bases match TRBD2. CDR1 is LNHDA, CDR2 SQIVND, per germline (reference sequence). The CDR3 is 15 amino acids. J gave up 4 bases and V 5 bases, and 7 bases lay outside the gene matches. CDR3 protein: CASSARGGRADTQYF. The CDR3 DNA sequence: TGTGCCAGTAGTGCGCGGGGGGGCCGAGCAGATACGCAGTATTTT. The full variable domain, completed using reference TRBV19 and TRBJ2-3, is DGGITQSPKYLFRKEGQNVTLSCEQNLNHDAMYWYRQDPGQGLRLIYYSQIVNDFQKGDIAEGYSVSREKKESFPLTVTSAQKNPTAFYLCASSARGGRADTQYFGPGTRLTVL.

This clone was recorded once. The chain has TRBV4-1 and TRBJ2-3; maybe TRBD2 (6 bases). This CDR3 comprises 16 residues. CDR1 MGHRA and CDR2 YSYEKL come from the germline V gene. Trimming stripped 4 bases from V and 1 base from J, with 15 bases between. CDR3 region: CASSPGAGRRTDTQYF. In DNA, the CDR3 is TGCGCCAGCAGCCCCGGTGCGGGGCGACGCACAGATACGCAGTATTTT.

J is TRBJ2-2 and V is TRBV2; TRBD1 might be the D (6 bases). With 6 bases removed from V and 6 bases from J, the gap between germline ends came to 14 bases. The CDR3 is 14 amino acids. From germline, CDR1 is SNHLY and CDR2 FYNNEI. CDR3 DNA: TGTGCCAGCAGGTACGGGACATCGTCCGGGGAGCTGTTTTTT. This gives the protein CASRYGTSSGELFF.

The chain has TRBV6-5 and TRBJ1-5; D remains ambiguous. Germline V gene data show CDR1 as MNHEY and CDR2 as SVGAGI. V was shortened by 5 bases and J by 0 bases, with 11 bases between the two germline ends. The CDR3 consists of 15 residues. The CDR3 DNA follows: TGTGCCAGCAGTCGCGGACTTTATAGCAATCAGCCCCAGCATTTT. It codes for CASSRGLYSNQPQHF.

The chain links TRBV19 to TRBJ1-1, with TRBD1 identical over 11 bases. In germline, CDR1 is LNHDA, CDR2 SQIVND (reference sequence). This CDR3 contains 16 residues. Unmatched junction bases numbered 8, after V lost 4 bases and J lost 4 bases. CDR3 DNA: TGTGCCAGTAGTAGAGGACAGGGGGCGAAGTCCACTGAAGCTTTCTTT. This codes for CASSRGQGAKSTEAFF.

The genes are TRBV5-1 and TRBJ2-5, with 12 bases fitting TRBD1. The germline CDR1 and CDR2 sequences are SGHRS and YFSETQ. This CDR3 has 18 amino acids. Trimming at V came to 2 bases and at J to 4 bases, leaving 12 bases not matched to a gene. The CDR3 reads CASSFGTGGLARSETQYF. DNA for the CDR3: TGCGCCAGCAGCTTCGGGACAGGGGGCTTGGCGCGCTCAGAGACCCAGTACTTC.

The chain is built from TRBV7-2 and TRBJ2-7; D possibly corresponds to TRBD1 (6 bases). The CDR3 contains 13 residues. CDR1 is SGHTA and CDR2 is FQGNSA in the germline V gene. Trimming cost V 8 bases and J 5 bases, with 16 bases left between them. CDR3 loop: CASLGANTHEQYF. The CDR3 region has the DNA TGTGCCAGCTTGGGGGCTAATACCCACGAGCAGTACTTC.

The chain has TRBV5-1 and TRBJ2-2, with a tentative D call TRBD1 (5 bases). Germline V gives CDR1 SGHRS, CDR2 YFSETQ. The CDR3 length is 16 residues. The ends were cut back, 2 bases at V and 1 base at J, with 12 bases in the middle. CDR3 nucleotides: TGCGCCAGCAGCTTCCCACATGACAGGAACACCGGGGAGCTGTTTTTT. It codes for CASSFPHDRNTGELFF.

The chain has TRBV6-5 and TRBJ2-3; 9 bases line up with TRBD2. Germline loops: CDR1 MNHEY, CDR2 SVGAGI. The CDR3 is 14 amino acids. The ends lost 7 bases at V and 0 bases at J; junction bases unmatched: 2. The CDR3 is CASTTSGSTDTQYF. The CDR3 region has the DNA TGTGCCAGCACCACTAGCGGGAGCACAGATACGCAGTATTTT.

The chain couples TRBV19 to TRBJ1-1, with D maybe TRBD1 (6 bases). Germline V CDR1 and CDR2: LNHDA, SQIVND (reference sequence). V was trimmed by 3 bases and J by 5 bases, leaving 13 bases between them. The CDR3 has 14 amino acids. This chain's CDR3 is CASSIAGAKTEAFF. The DNA of the CDR3 is TGTGCCAGTAGTATCGCAGGGGCAAAAACTGAAGCTTTCTTT.

The chain carries TRBV15 and TRBJ2-1, with no clear D. Trimming pared 0 bases from V and 0 bases from J, leaving 9 bases between. The V gene's germline CDR1 is LNHNV and CDR2 YYDKDF (reference sequence). The CDR3 length is 16 residues. The CDR3 is CATSRDLASSYNEQFF. The CDR3, as DNA: TGTGCCACCAGCAGAGATCTGGCTAGCTCCTACAATGAGCAGTTCTTC.

The V gene is TRBV7-9, the J gene TRBJ2-3, with TRBD1 as a possible D gene (6 bases). The germline gives CDR1 SEHNR, CDR2 FQNEAQ (reference sequence). The CDR3 is 18 residues long. Between the trimmed V and J ends, which lost 4 bases and 1 base, there was a span of 21 bases. The CDR3 DNA reads TGTGCCAGCAGCTCCATTACAGGGTCACTACAGGGCACAGATACGCAGTATTTT. It yields the protein CASSSITGSLQGTDTQYF.